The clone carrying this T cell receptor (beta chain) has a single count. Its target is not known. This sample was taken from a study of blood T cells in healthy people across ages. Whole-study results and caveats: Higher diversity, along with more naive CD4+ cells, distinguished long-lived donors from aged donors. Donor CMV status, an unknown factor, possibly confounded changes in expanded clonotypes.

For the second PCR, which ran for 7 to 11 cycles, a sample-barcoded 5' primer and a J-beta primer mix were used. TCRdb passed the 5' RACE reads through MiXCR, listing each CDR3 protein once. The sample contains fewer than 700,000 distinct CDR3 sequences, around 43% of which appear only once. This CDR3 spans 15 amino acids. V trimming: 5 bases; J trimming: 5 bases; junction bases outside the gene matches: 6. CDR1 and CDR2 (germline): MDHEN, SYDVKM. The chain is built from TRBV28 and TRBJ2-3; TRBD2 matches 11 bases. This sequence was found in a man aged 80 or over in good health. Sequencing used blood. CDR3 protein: CASSDLAGGQDTQYF. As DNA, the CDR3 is TGTGCCAGCAGTGATCTAGCGGGGGGCCAAGATACGCAGTATTTT.